This T cell receptor beta chain comes out of a study of shared clonotypes between healthy human individuals. Study in general: The donor pool was made up of a couple of women and three men aged 18 to 49.

With regard to this clone: Its antigen remains unknown.

Donors were Caucasian adults residing in Nashville, Tennessee, USA. Only in-frame clones appear in the TCRdb table, and some are missing; sequencing was by immunoSEQ multiplex PCR. Among roughly 2.2 million clones listed, more than 80% were seen once. Looked up from germline, CDR1 is SQVTM and CDR2 is ANQGSEA. The J segment lost 3 bases and the V segment lost 6 bases, leaving 5 bases of the junction unmatched. This CDR3 contains 13 residues. Study-level points and caveats: Naive CD4 clonotypes overlapped across several donors at about 5.3%. When compared with the clonotypes that were shared by all four sorted-subset donors, the non-shared clonotypes turned out to have lower generation probabilities.

The V gene is TRBV29-1, the J gene TRBJ2-7; 10 bases map to TRBD2. The sample consisted of naive CD4+ T cells from PBMCs. Noted subset: CD45RA+ positively selected. This TCR was recovered from a young man in good health. Some clones in this sample may be carry-over from other donors' samples. DNA for the CDR3: TGCAGCGTAGAGCGGGAGGGCCACTACGAGCAGTACTTC. This codes for CSVEREGHYEQYF.